These T cell receptor beta chains were read from a single sample in a study of long-term antiretroviral therapy in people with HIV. Repertoires were generated with immunoSEQ multiplex PCR, while TCRdb's copy carries only in-frame clones and drops some. The sample lists 30,000 to 40,000 clones, roughly 87% occurring once. The sequenced sample was unsorted PBMCs, obtained 1.1 years after starting antiretroviral therapy. The receptors here all came from a man aged 18-30 years with HIV. Both conserved end residues are part of each CDR3. D genes are given only for firm matches. Rows may omit the clone size; those that give it use once, few, many or a size class.

v_gene	j_gene	d_gene	abundance	CDR3aa	CDR3nt
TRBV5-1	TRBJ1-2	-	few	CASSLAGSYGYTF	TGCGCCAGCAGCTTGGCTGGTTCCTATGGCTACACCTTC
TRBV10-3	TRBJ1-2	-	-	CAISDGHYGYTF	TGTGCCATCAGTGACGGACACTATGGCTACACCTTC
TRBV7-9	TRBJ2-1	-	-	CASSLAIREQFF	TGTGCCAGCAGCTTAGCGATAAGGGAGCAGTTCTTC
TRBV6-5	TRBJ2-1	TRBD2	-	CASSYSGLAGVYEQFF	TGTGCCAGCAGTTACTCGGGACTAGCGGGGGTCTATGAGCAGTTCTTC
TRBV7-3	TRBJ1-1	-	-	CASSLTPLGPGENTEAFF	TGTGCCAGCAGCTTAACCCCTCTTGGCCCGGGGGAGAACACTGAAGCTTTCTTT
TRBV5-6	TRBJ1-1	TRBD1	-	CASSLGPGTGRTEAFF	TGTGCCAGCAGCTTAGGTCCCGGGACAGGGAGAACTGAAGCTTTCTTT
TRBV29-1	TRBJ2-1	-	-	CSVDTGRGDDEQFF	TGCAGCGTTGACACGGGCAGGGGGGACGATGAGCAGTTCTTC
TRBV4-3	TRBJ2-7	TRBD1	-	CASSQEERQGLYEQYF	TGCGCCAGCAGCCAAGAGGAAAGACAGGGCTTATACGAGCAGTACTTC
TRBV28	TRBJ2-1	TRBD2	-	CASSLGLAHASYNEQFF	TGTGCCAGCAGCCTCGGACTAGCGCACGCCTCCTACAATGAGCAGTTCTTC
TRBV4-2	TRBJ1-2	-	-	CASSQSGADGYTF	TGTGCCAGCAGCCAATCGGGGGCGGATGGCTACACCTTC
TRBV9	TRBJ2-5	TRBD2	-	CASSPLTGGAQETQYF	TGTGCCAGCAGCCCCCTGACGGGGGGAGCTCAAGAGACCCAGTACTTC
TRBV27	TRBJ2-1	TRBD2	-	CASRGLAGVPYNEQFF	TGTGCCAGCAGGGGACTAGCGGGAGTTCCCTACAATGAGCAGTTCTTC
TRBV27	TRBJ1-2	-	-	CATRRGQTNYGYTF	TGTGCCACCCGAAGAGGGCAGACTAACTATGGCTACACCTTC
TRBV5-5	TRBJ2-3	-	-	CASSKTRGTDTQYF	TGTGCCAGCAGCAAGACTAGGGGCACAGATACGCAGTATTTT
TRBV29-1	TRBJ2-7	TRBD1	-	CSVEKLGQGTLNEQYF	TGCAGCGTTGAGAAGTTGGGACAGGGGACTCTGAACGAGCAGTACTTC
TRBV25-1	TRBJ2-7	-	-	CASSSGELHEQYF	TGTGCCAGCAGTTCAGGGGAGCTCCACGAGCAGTACTTC
TRBV9	TRBJ2-3	-	-	CASSLSGGLGTDTQYF	TGTGCCAGCAGCCTCTCCGGGGGATTGGGCACAGATACGCAGTATTTT